The 26 T cell receptor beta chains given below trace back to one sample, sequenced in a study of radiation and T cells in renal cell carcinoma. The data were produced by immunoSEQ multiplex PCR, yet TCRdb's version contains in-frame clones alone and is incomplete. The profile covers 100,000 to 150,000 clones, with 80% to 90% appearing a single time and 1.5% to 2% taken by the ten largest. Time point here: blood 2 weeks post-SBRT. Indicated treatment: 15 Gy SBRT to primary tumor, nephrectomy 4 weeks later. This specimen was blood, taken from a patient whose treatment included radiotherapy and nephrectomy. These receptor sequences come from a woman aged 55 to 70 with renal cell carcinoma.

V and J are TRBV6-5 and TRBJ2-7; 7 nucleotides match TRBD1. Per germline, CDR1 MNHEY and CDR2 SVGAGI. This CDR3 is built from 14 residues. V lost 2 bases to trimming and J lost 2 bases; unmatched junction nucleotides: 3. The CDR3 loop reads CASSYGGQPYEQYF. CDR3 sequence (DNA): TGTGCCAGCAGTTACGGGGGACAGCCCTACGAGCAGTACTTC.

The V call is TRBV10-3, the J call TRBJ2-7, with TRBD1 identical over 8 bases. The CDR3 is 14 amino acids. Germline loops: CDR1 ENHRY, CDR2 SYGVKD. V was pared by 6 bases and J by 4 bases, with 8 bases of the junction left unmatched. The CDR3 loop is CAISQQGQAYEQYF. The CDR3 DNA reads as TGTGCCATCAGCCAACAGGGACAGGCATACGAGCAGTACTTC.

The CDR3 spells CISRVAHGYTF. The CDR3 DNA follows: TGCATCTCCAGGGTTGCCCATGGCTACACCTTC. The J gene is TRBJ1-2, the V gene TRBV20-1; tentatively, D is TRBD1 (5 bases). Per the germline V gene, CDR1 is DFQATT and CDR2 is SNEGSKA (reference sequence). The CDR3 contains 11 residues.

The J gene is TRBJ2-7, the V gene TRBV5-1; no definite D call. V was trimmed by 2 bases and J by 4 bases, leaving 7 bases between them. CDR1 is SGHRS and CDR2 is YFSETQ in the germline V gene. This CDR3 region has 12 residues. This CDR3 reads CASSLVGYEQYF. CDR3 in DNA: TGCGCCAGCAGCTTAGTGGGATACGAGCAGTACTTC.

In its sample, this clone was seen a few times. This chain joins TRBV25-1 and TRBJ1-6; 9 bases agree with TRBD1. V lost 7 bases, J lost 10 bases, and 5 bases stayed unmatched. CDR1 MGHDK and CDR2 SYGVNS come from the germline V gene. This CDR3 contains 13 residues. CDR3 in DNA: TGTGCCAGCAAGGGGACAGGGTACTCACCCCTCCACTTT. As protein: CASKGTGYSPLHF.

This chain links TRBV19 with TRBJ2-1; D unresolved. Trimming left V 2 bases short and J 1 base short, with 6 bases between. This CDR3 has 14 amino acids. Germline CDR1 reads LNHDA; CDR2 reads SQIVND (reference sequence). The CDR3: CASSITASYNEQFF. The CDR3 DNA reads TGTGCCAGTAGTATAACCGCATCCTACAATGAGCAGTTCTTC.

This sequence joins TRBV9 and TRBJ2-4; D not certain. V lost 0 bases and J lost 4, with 14 bases in between. The CDR3 runs to 16 residues. Germline V gene data show CDR1 as SGDLS and CDR2 as YYNGEE. Here the CDR3 DNA reads TGTGCCAGCAGCGTAGCGGGCTCCTATTTGAAAAACATTCAGTACTTC. The encoded protein is CASSVAGSYLKNIQYF.

The genes are TRBV10-3 and TRBJ2-1, with TRBD2 matching 12 bases. With 6 bases clipped from V and 0 bases from J, the junction kept 3 bases outside the gene matches. CDR3 length equals 16 residues. Germline CDR1 reads ENHRY; CDR2 reads SYGVKD. CDR3 DNA: TGTGCCATCAGGACGACTAGCGGGAGCTCCTACAATGAGCAGTTCTTC. This codes for CAIRTTSGSSYNEQFF.

This rearrangement joins TRBV6-5 to TRBJ1-1, with D unresolved. Germline assignment: CDR1 MNHEY and CDR2 SVGAGI. Trimming pared 0 bases from V and 1 base from J, leaving 9 bases between. The CDR3 is 15 residues long. CDR3 sequence (DNA): TGTGCCAGCAGTTACTCGGCGGGCGGGAACACTGAAGCTTTCTTT. It yields the protein CASSYSAGGNTEAFF.

The chain employs TRBV7-9 and TRBJ2-6; D remains ambiguous. Germline-derived CDR1 and CDR2 are SEHNR and FQNEAQ (reference sequence). The CDR3 totals 13 residues. The V gene lost 5 bases and the J gene lost 1 base, with 3 bases spanning the gap. This chain's CDR3 is CASSPSGANVLTF. The CDR3 coding sequence is TGTGCCAGCAGCCCTTCTGGGGCCAACGTCCTGACTTTC.

J is TRBJ1-2 and V is TRBV18, with 8 bases lining up with TRBD1. The CDR3 has 14 amino acids. CDR1 is KGHSH, CDR2 LQKENI, per germline. Trimming removed 1 base from V and 7 bases from J; junction bases left unmatched: 5. CDR3: CASSPRQGAGGYTF. CDR3 coding DNA: TGTGCCAGCTCACCACGTCAGGGGGCAGGTGGCTACACCTTC.

The chain uses TRBV4-3 and TRBJ2-1; D is perhaps TRBD2 (5 bases). With 3 bases removed from V and 2 bases from J, the gap between germline ends came to 8 bases. There are 14 residues in the CDR3. CDR1 LGHNA and CDR2 YSLEER come from the germline V gene. The CDR3 region is CASSHKRPYNEQFF. CDR3 sequence (DNA): TGCGCCAGCAGCCATAAGCGGCCCTACAATGAGCAGTTCTTC.

This chain uses TRBV7-9 with TRBJ2-2; unclear D gene. The CDR3 is made up of 15 amino acids. Deletions cut 3 bases from V and 0 bases from J, with 8 bases between. CDR1 is SEHNR, CDR2 FQNEAQ, per germline (reference sequence). The CDR3 bases are TGTGCCAGCAGCTTTAAGGACGCGAACACCGGGGAGCTGTTTTTT. It is translated as CASSFKDANTGELFF.

This clone was counted once. This CDR3 reads CASSIDWDGPRYF. CDR3 coding DNA: TGTGCCAGTAGTATAGATTGGGACGGGCCAAGGTACTTC. The gene calls are TRBV19 and TRBJ2-7; the D gene could be TRBD1 or TRBD2 (5 bases each). From germline, CDR1 is LNHDA and CDR2 SQIVND (reference sequence). CDR3 size: 13 residues. V was pared by 0 bases and J by 12 bases, with 15 bases between.

This clone appeared once. This chain links TRBV5-1 with TRBJ1-2, with TRBD1 matching 8 bases. Germline trimming cut 4 bases from V and 0 bases from J; bases unmatched to any gene: 5. Germline loops: CDR1 SGHRS, CDR2 YFSETQ. This CDR3 region has 15 residues. For the CDR3, the DNA is TGCGCCAGCAGCAACCGGACAGGGCCTAACTATGGCTACACCTTC. Its protein is CASSNRTGPNYGYTF.

CDR3 DNA sequence: TGTGCCAGCAGTCCCTCCCCAGATACGCAGTATTTT. This sequence encodes CASSPSPDTQYF. The rearrangement joins TRBV2 to TRBJ2-3; D unresolved. V shed 5 bases and J shed 4 bases, with 7 bases lying between them. Germline loops: CDR1 SNHLY, CDR2 FYNNEI. The CDR3 is 12 amino acids.

The V call is TRBV11-2, the J call TRBJ1-1; no clear D gene. V was pared by 5 bases and J by 1 base, with 5 bases between. This CDR3 is 12 amino acids long. Germline V CDR1 and CDR2: SGHAT, FQNNGV. In DNA form, the CDR3 reads TGTGCCAGCAGCCGGGGGAACACTGAAGCTTTCTTT. Translated, it gives CASSRGNTEAFF.

The chain employs TRBV7-2 and TRBJ1-2; D remains ambiguous. CDR3 length equals 13 residues. Germline V CDR1 and CDR2: SGHTA, FQGNSA. V lost 1 base and J 6 bases, leaving 9 bases between the germline ends. This chain's CDR3 is CASSLVGGNGYTF. DNA for the CDR3: TGTGCCAGCAGCTTAGTTGGTGGTAATGGCTACACCTTC. Full variable domain (missing parts from reference TRBV7-2 and TRBJ1-2): GAGVSQSPSNKVTEKGKDVELRCDPISGHTALYWYRQSLGQGLEFLIYFQGNSAPDKSGLPSDRFSAERTGGSVSTLTIQRTQQEDSAVYLCASSLVGGNGYTFGSGTRLTVV.

This clone has a handful of counts. V and J are TRBV19 and TRBJ1-1; 9 bases line up with TRBD1. Germline V gives CDR1 LNHDA, CDR2 SQIVND (reference sequence). The J segment lost 4 bases and the V segment lost 6 bases, leaving 9 bases of the junction unmatched. This CDR3 contains 15 residues. In DNA form, the CDR3 reads TGTGCCAGTAGCCCAACCGGGACAGGGTCCACTGAAGCTTTCTTT. This encodes CASSPTGTGSTEAFF. Full variable domain (rest looked up from reference TRBV19 and TRBJ1-1): DGGITQSPKYLFRKEGQNVTLSCEQNLNHDAMYWYRQDPGQGLRLIYYSQIVNDFQKGDIAEGYSVSREKKESFPLTVTSAQKNPTAFYLCASSPTGTGSTEAFFGQGTRLTVV.

This clone was found once. The chain recombines TRBV6-1 with TRBJ2-7; maybe TRBD1 (6 bases). The germline V and J ends were trimmed by 7 bases and 7 bases, with 14 bases remaining between them. This CDR3 is 12 amino acids long. Germline CDR1 reads MNHNS; CDR2 reads SASEGT. The DNA of the CDR3 is TGTGCCAGCAATTTATGGACAGTTGAGCAGTACTTC. The encoded protein is CASNLWTVEQYF.

This clone was counted once. The genes are TRBV5-8 and TRBJ2-5, with D possibly TRBD2 on 6 matching bases. CDR3 length: 13 residues. Per the germline V gene, CDR1 is SGHTS and CDR2 is YDEGEE. Deletions cut 2 bases from V and 5 bases from J, with 10 bases between. The CDR3 DNA reads as TGTGCCAGCAGCTTCGATGGGGGGGAGACCCAGTACTTC. It yields the protein CASSFDGGETQYF.

The genes are TRBV7-2 and TRBJ1-1; no clear D. V was clipped by 5 bases and J by 3 bases, with 4 bases between them. The germline V gene has CDR1 SGHTA and CDR2 FQGNSA. The CDR3 is 11 amino acids. The CDR3 protein is CASSPDTEAFF. CDR3 coding DNA: TGTGCCAGCAGCCCGGACACTGAAGCTTTCTTT.

The V and J genes are TRBV6-1 and TRBJ1-3; 7 nucleotides align to TRBD1. This CDR3 has 15 residues. The germline CDR1 and CDR2 sequences are MNHNS and SASEGT. Unmatched junction bases numbered 9, after V lost 8 bases and J lost 2 bases. The chain's CDR3 is CASGYPTGTGNTIYF. The CDR3 DNA reads as TGTGCCAGCGGGTACCCGACAGGGACTGGAAACACCATATATTTT.

The chain couples TRBV7-2 to TRBJ1-2, with a tentative D call TRBD1 (6 bases). The CDR3 is 15 residues long. Trimming removed 5 bases at V and 4 bases at J, with 17 bases between. CDR1 and CDR2 (germline): SGHTA, FQGNSA. Written as DNA, the CDR3 is TGTGCCAGCAGCCTCGGGGGAGGGGGTCTCTATGGCTACACCTTC. Protein: CASSLGGGGLYGYTF.

The chain combines TRBV4-3 with TRBJ2-3; 10 bases are a match to TRBD1. Germline lookup yields CDR1 LGHNA and CDR2 YSLEER. V trimming: 1 base; J trimming: 0 bases; junction bases outside the gene matches: 10. The CDR3 totals 19 residues. CDR3 residues: CASSQGTGGMAGSTDTQYF. The CDR3 DNA reads as TGCGCCAGCAGCCAAGGGACAGGGGGGATGGCGGGTAGCACAGATACGCAGTATTTT.

The chain links TRBV6-6 to TRBJ2-3; 10 positions agree with TRBD1. From germline, CDR1 is MNHNY and CDR2 SVGAGI (reference sequence). Germline trimming cut 5 bases from V and 4 bases from J; bases unmatched to any gene: 9. The CDR3 runs 16 residues. The CDR3: CASSPRDRGGSDTQYF. In DNA form, the CDR3 reads TGTGCCAGCAGTCCCCGGGACAGGGGAGGGTCAGATACGCAGTATTTT.